This section outlines one T cell receptor beta chain sequence together with its context. This record belongs to a study of radiation and T cells in renal cell carcinoma. As for time point: blood 2 weeks post-SBRT. Treatment defined: 15 Gy SBRT to primary tumor, nephrectomy 4 weeks later. Only in-frame clones appear in the TCRdb table, and some are missing; sequencing was by immunoSEQ multiplex PCR. The data hold roughly 130,000 clones, with roughly 77% observed a single time. This CDR3 spans 14 amino acids. Trimming removed 9 bases from V and 4 bases from J; junction bases left unmatched: 7. Germline V lookup: CDR1 SGHRS, CDR2 YFSETQ.

The TCR was taken from a woman aged 55-70 years with renal cell carcinoma. This sequence joins TRBV5-1 and TRBJ1-4, with 9 bases fitting TRBD1. The source material was blood, sampled from a patient whose treatment included radiotherapy and nephrectomy. This chain's CDR3 is CATKSTGGNEKLFF. CDR3 nucleotide sequence: TGCGCCACCAAATCGACAGGGGGTAATGAAAAACTGTTTTTT.